Given below is one TCR beta chain in context. Its antigen is still unknown. This record comes from a study of Ad26.COV2.S vaccination and SARS-CoV-2 variants. Notes on the study in general: Total T cell responses may have been underestimated by the TCR breadth and depth analyses.

Germline V CDR1 and CDR2: LNHNV, YYDKDF (reference sequence). Between the trimmed V and J ends, which lost 8 bases and 7 bases, there was a span of 18 bases. CDR3 size: 14 residues. Treatment described: around 19 received Ad26.COV2.S at low or high dose, single or two shots; several received placebo; per-sample allocation not given. Repertoires come from day 63 after the first vaccine or placebo injection. Based in Boston, the donor was an adult of 18-55 years. The study used a vaccine consisting of an Ad26 vector that expressed Wuhan-strain SARS-CoV-2 spike. Generated by immunoSEQ multiplex PCR, the TCRdb table keeps only in-frame clones and is missing some. Among about 420,000 clones listed, more than 75% were seen once.

The receptor comes from a person between 18 and 65 years old who received the Ad26.COV2.S COVID-19 vaccine or a placebo. V usage is TRBV15 and J usage is TRBJ1-5, with D possibly TRBD1 on 5 matching bases. This material consisted of peripheral blood, taken in a trial of Ad26.COV2.S vaccine versus placebo. The CDR3 DNA sequence: TGTGCCACCTACCCGGGACCGCGGAGGCAGCCCCAGCATTTT. Amino acids: CATYPGPRRQPQHF.